This T cell receptor beta chain comes out of a study of cytomegalovirus exposure and HLA in healthy donors. Points from the study as a whole: Compared with the roughly 670-donor mean, an Asian-associated ancestry cluster reportedly had fewer N-insertions, according to a later analysis.

It was with 60 Vbeta and 13 Jbeta primers that the PCR ran. Repertoires were generated with immunoSEQ multiplex PCR, while TCRdb's copy carries only in-frame clones and drops some. This table holds 95,000 to 110,000 clones, about 84% found once. Of note for this clone: The antigen remains unidentified.

The germline V gene encodes CDR1 MGHRA and CDR2 YSYEKL. V was clipped by 6 bases and J by 3 bases, with 9 bases between them. CDR3 size: 13 residues. Sequenced input: PBMCs. This receptor was obtained from a young man in good health and CMV-seronegative. The chain is built from TRBV4-1 and TRBJ1-5, with D hard to call. The DNA of the CDR3 is TGCGCCAGCAGTACAGATTACAATCAGCCCCAGCATTTT. This encodes CASSTDYNQPQHF.